The entry below describes one TCR beta chain. This record belongs to a study of beta chain features in type 1 diabetes. Germline V gene lookup returns CDR1 SGHNT and CDR2 YYREEE (reference sequence). The CDR3 is 16 residues long. Trimming shortened V by 2 bases and J by 1 base, and 12 bases separated the two germline ends. Expressed TCRB transcripts got sequenced, as all isolated RNA was reverse transcribed. TCRdb's copy holds only in-frame clones and misses some; the assay was immunoSEQ multiplex PCR. The data hold 300,000 to 450,000 clones, with less than 20% observed a single time. This rearrangement joins TRBV5-4 to TRBJ2-2; D ambiguous. The sample taken for sequencing was naive CD4+ T cells from blood. The receptor comes from a woman younger than 35 in good health. The CDR3 here is CASSLGGPMNTGELFF. As DNA, the CDR3 is TGTGCCAGCAGCTTAGGTGGGCCGATGAACACCGGGGAGCTGTTTTTT.